A single T cell receptor (beta chain) is shown here with its context. This sample is part of a study of Ad26.COV2.S vaccination and SARS-CoV-2 variants. The overall study: Donor got 5x10^10 or 1x10^11 viral particles of Ad26.COV2.S.

Sequencing used immunoSEQ multiplex PCR; TCRdb keeps in-frame clones, though not all of them. The sample yields roughly 500,000 clones, 89% seen once. Described treatment: around 19 received Ad26.COV2.S at low or high dose, single or two shots; five or six received placebo; per-sample allocation not given. Sampling was done on day 63 after the first vaccine or placebo injection. The sample was peripheral blood, taken in a trial of Ad26.COV2.S vaccine versus placebo. The clonotype comes from a person aged 18-60 years who received the Ad26.COV2.S COVID-19 vaccine or a placebo.

The CDR3 nucleotides are TGCAGCGTTGAACCCCATGAGCAGTTCTTC. It yields the protein CSVEPHEQFF. The chain employs TRBV29-1 and TRBJ2-1; D gene ambiguous. Germline V gene lookup returns CDR1 SQVTM and CDR2 ANQGSEA. With 2 bases removed from V and 8 bases from J, the gap between germline ends came to 4 bases. This CDR3 comprises 10 residues.